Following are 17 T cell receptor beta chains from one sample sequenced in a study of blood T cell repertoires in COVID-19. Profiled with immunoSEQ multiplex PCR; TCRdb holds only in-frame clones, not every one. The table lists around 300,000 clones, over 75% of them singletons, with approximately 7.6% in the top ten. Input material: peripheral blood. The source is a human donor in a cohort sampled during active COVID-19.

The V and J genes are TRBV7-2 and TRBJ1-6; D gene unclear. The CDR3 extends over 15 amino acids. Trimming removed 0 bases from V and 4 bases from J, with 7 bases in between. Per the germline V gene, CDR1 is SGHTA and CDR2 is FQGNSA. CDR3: CASSLAPQYNSPLHF. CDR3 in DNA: TGTGCCAGCAGCTTAGCGCCCCAGTATAATTCACCCCTCCACTTT.

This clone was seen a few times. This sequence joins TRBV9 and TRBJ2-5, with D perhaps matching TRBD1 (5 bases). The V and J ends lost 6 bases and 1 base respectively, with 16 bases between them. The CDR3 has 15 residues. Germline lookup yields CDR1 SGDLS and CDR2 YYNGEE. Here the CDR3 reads CASTPTPGIQETQYF. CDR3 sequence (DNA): TGTGCCAGCACCCCAACCCCAGGGATCCAAGAGACCCAGTACTTC. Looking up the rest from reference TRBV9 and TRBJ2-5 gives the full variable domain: DSGVTQTPKHLITATGQRVTLRCSPRSGDLSVYWYQQSLDQGLQFLIQYYNGEERAKGNILERFSAQQFPDLHSELNLSSLELGDSALYFCASTPTPGIQETQYFGPGTRLLVL.

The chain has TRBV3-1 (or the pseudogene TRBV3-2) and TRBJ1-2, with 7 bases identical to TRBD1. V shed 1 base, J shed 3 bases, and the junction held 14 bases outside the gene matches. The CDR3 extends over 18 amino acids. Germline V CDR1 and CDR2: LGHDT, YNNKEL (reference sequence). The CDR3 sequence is CASSQGARIRGPDYGYTF. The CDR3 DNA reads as TGTGCCAGCAGCCAAGGGGCCCGAATTAGGGGGCCGGACTATGGCTACACCTTC.

The CDR3, as DNA: TGTGCCAGCAGTTCCAGCGGTAACTATGGCTACACCTTC. Its protein is CASSSSGNYGYTF. The V gene is TRBV5-8, the J gene TRBJ1-2; D unresolved. The V gene's germline CDR1 is SGHTS and CDR2 YDEGEE. The ends were cut back, 5 bases at V and 1 base at J, with 9 bases in the middle. The CDR3 runs 13 residues.

CDR3 region: CASSIDLQQFF. CDR3 sequence (DNA): TGTGCCAGTAGTATAGATCTCCAGCAGTTCTTC. V and J are TRBV19 and TRBJ2-1; the D is unclear. Germline CDR1 is LNHDA and CDR2 is SQIVND (reference sequence). Trimming pared 0 bases from V and 11 bases from J, leaving 5 bases between. This CDR3 has 11 amino acids. Based on the CDR3 plus reference TRBV19 and TRBJ2-1, the full variable domain is DGGITQSPKYLFRKEGQNVTLSCEQNLNHDAMYWYRQDPGQGLRLIYYSQIVNDFQKGDIAEGYSVSREKKESFPLTVTSAQKNPTAFYLCASSIDLQQFFGPGTRLTVL.

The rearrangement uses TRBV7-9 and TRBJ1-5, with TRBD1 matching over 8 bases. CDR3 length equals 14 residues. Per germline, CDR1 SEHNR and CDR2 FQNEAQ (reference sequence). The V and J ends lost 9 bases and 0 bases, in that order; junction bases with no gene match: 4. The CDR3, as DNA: TGTGCCAGTACGACAGGGGATAGCAATCAGCCCCAGCATTTT. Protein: CASTTGDSNQPQHF.

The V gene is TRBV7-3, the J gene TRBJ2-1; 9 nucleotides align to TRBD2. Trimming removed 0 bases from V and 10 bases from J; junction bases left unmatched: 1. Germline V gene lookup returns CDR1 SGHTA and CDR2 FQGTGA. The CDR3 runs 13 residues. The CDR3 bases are TGTGCCAGCAGCTTAACTAGCGGGGGCGAGCAGTTCTTC. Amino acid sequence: CASSLTSGGEQFF.

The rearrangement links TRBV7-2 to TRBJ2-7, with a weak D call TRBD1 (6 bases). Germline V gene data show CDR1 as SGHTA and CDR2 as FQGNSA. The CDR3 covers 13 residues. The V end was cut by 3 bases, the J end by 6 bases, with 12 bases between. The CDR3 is CASSLVTGSEQYF. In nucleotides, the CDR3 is TGTGCCAGCAGCTTGGTAACAGGGTCCGAGCAGTACTTC.

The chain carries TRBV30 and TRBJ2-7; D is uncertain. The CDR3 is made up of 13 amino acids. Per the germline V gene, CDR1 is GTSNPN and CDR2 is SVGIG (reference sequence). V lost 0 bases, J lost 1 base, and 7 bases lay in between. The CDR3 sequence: CAWSVNLSYEQYF. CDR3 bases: TGTGCCTGGAGTGTTAATTTGTCCTACGAGCAGTACTTC.

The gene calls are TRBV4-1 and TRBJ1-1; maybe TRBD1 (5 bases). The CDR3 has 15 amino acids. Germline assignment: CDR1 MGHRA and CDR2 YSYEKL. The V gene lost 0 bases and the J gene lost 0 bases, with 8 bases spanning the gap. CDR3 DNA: TGCGCCAGCAGCCAAGAGAACAGGTTGAACACTGAAGCTTTCTTT. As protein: CASSQENRLNTEAFF.

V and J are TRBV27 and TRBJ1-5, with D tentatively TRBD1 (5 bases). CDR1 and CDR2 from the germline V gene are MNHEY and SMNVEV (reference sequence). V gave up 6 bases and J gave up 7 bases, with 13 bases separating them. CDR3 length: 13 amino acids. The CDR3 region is CASSYSTGQPQHF. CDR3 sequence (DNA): TGTGCCAGCAGCTACTCCACAGGCCAGCCCCAGCATTTT.

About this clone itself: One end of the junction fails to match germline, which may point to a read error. CDR3 bases: TGTGCCAGCTGCTTAACAGGGGTGGACACTGAAGCTTTCTTT. Its translation is CASCLTGVDTEAFF. This chain links TRBV5-5 with TRBJ1-1, with 7 bases that match TRBD1. Germline V gene lookup returns CDR1 SGHKS and CDR2 YYEKEE (reference sequence). This CDR3 is built from 14 residues. Full variable domain (outside the CDR3, taken from reference TRBV5-5 and TRBJ1-1): DAGVTQSPTHLIKTRGQQVTLRCSPISGHKSVSWYQQVLGQGPQFIFQYYEKEERGRGNFPDRFSARQFPNYSSELNVNALLLGDSALYLCASCLTGVDTEAFFGQGTRLTVV.

The CDR3: CASAWTSGGHDERTGELFF. CDR3 nucleotide sequence: TGTGCCAGCGCCTGGACTAGCGGGGGGCACGACGAGCGGACCGGGGAGCTGTTTTTT. The chain employs TRBV7-9 and TRBJ2-2; 14 bases are a match to TRBD2. With 8 bases clipped from V and 5 bases from J, the junction kept 16 bases outside the gene matches. The germline V gene encodes CDR1 SEHNR and CDR2 FQNEAQ (reference sequence). The CDR3 spans 19 residues.

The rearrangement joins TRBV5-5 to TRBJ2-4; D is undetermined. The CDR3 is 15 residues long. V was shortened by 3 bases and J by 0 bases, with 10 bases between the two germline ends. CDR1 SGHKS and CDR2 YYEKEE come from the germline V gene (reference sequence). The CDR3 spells CASSSYTLAKNIQYF. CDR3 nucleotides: TGTGCCAGCAGCTCATACACGCTAGCCAAAAACATTCAGTACTTC. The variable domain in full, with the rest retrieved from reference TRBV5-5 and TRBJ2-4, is DAGVTQSPTHLIKTRGQQVTLRCSPISGHKSVSWYQQVLGQGPQFIFQYYEKEERGRGNFPDRFSARQFPNYSSELNVNALLLGDSALYLCASSSYTLAKNIQYFGAGTRLSVL.

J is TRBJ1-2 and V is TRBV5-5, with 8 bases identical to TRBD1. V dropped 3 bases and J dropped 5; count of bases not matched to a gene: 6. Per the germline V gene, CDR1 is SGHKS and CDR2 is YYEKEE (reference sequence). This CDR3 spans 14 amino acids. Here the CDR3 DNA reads TGTGCCAGCAGCTCTCGACAGGGGCTTTATGGCTACACCTTC. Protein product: CASSSRQGLYGYTF.

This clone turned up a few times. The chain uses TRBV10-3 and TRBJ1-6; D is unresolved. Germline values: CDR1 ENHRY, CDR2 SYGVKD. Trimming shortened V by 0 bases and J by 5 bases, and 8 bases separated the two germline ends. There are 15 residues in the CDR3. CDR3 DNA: TGTGCCATCAGTGAGTCTAAACAGAATAATTCACCCCTCCACTTT. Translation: CAISESKQNNSPLHF.

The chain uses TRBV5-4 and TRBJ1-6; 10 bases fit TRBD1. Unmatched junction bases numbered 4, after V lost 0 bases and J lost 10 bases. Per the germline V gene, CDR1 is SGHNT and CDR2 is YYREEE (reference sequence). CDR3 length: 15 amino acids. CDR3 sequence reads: CASSLEPGQGSPLHF. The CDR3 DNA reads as TGTGCCAGCAGCTTGGAACCGGGACAGGGGTCACCCCTCCACTTT.